This note documents a single T cell receptor (beta chain) sequence. Its specificity is not known. For TCRbeta, the library was prepared with unique molecular identifiers. TCRdb used MiXCR to reprocess the PCR reads, holding one entry per CDR3 protein. The sample lists 670,000 or so distinct CDR3 sequences; around 13% were seen once. This sample was included in a study of T-cell reconstitution after alpha-beta-depleted transplantation in children. Study-wide results and limits: The main origin of T-cell counts and diversity one year after transplant was newly produced T cells.

Germline V CDR1 and CDR2: SGHTA, FQGNSA. V was pared by 2 bases and J by 4 bases, with 15 bases between. The CDR3 loop spans 15 amino acids. This material consisted of PBMCs, taken before TCRalphabeta/CD19-depleted stem cell transplant. The chain links TRBV7-2 to TRBJ2-7, with D unclear. The clonotype comes from a girl aged 2-10 years with congenital amegakaryocytic thrombocytopenia, due to receive a stem cell transplant. The chain's CDR3 is CASSLRIAEGYEQYF. CDR3 DNA sequence: TGTGCCAGCAGCTTAAGAATCGCAGAAGGGTACGAGCAGTACTTC.